This T cell receptor beta chain was retrieved from a study of T cells after yellow fever vaccination. The sample holds many counts of this clonotype. TCRdb re-called the 5' RACE reads with MiXCR, one entry per CDR3 protein. In the table there are over 300,000 distinct CDR3 sequences, around 3.6% of which are singletons. Trimming took 7 bases from V and 5 from J, leaving 14 bases between them. This CDR3 spans 13 amino acids. The origin of this receptor is a man between 18 and 35 years old who received the YFV17D yellow fever vaccine. V gene TRBV12-3 or TRBV12-4 combines with J gene TRBJ1-2; tentatively, D is TRBD1 (5 bases). The source was PBMCs, collected on the day of the yellow fever booster vaccination. Written as DNA, the CDR3 is TGTGCCAGCAACCGGGACCGAGGATATGGCTACACCTTC. Amino acids: CASNRDRGYGYTF.